This T cell receptor beta chain was retrieved from a study of CD8+ T cells in alopecia areata listed by TCRdb under 2018. Study-wide context: Treated patients were enrolled in an open-label pilot trial of oral tofacitinib at 5 to 10 mg twice daily for moderate-to-severe alopecia areata. Tofacitinib was administered for 6 to 18 months, and 6 months of follow-up off drug were then conducted to assess delayed response and recurrence. The SALT score, which quantifies the percentage of affected scalp surface area, was used to measure disease severity in treated patients. High-throughput TCRbeta sequencing was used to examine T cell clonal expansion in alopecia areata in both the C3H/HeJ mouse model and human patients. In humans, TCRbeta sequencing was performed on scalp tissue and on sorted CD4+ and CD8+ peripheral blood T cells from healthy controls and from patients with patchy or totalis/universalis alopecia areata. Tofacitinib-treated patients had biopsies at baseline and at 4 and 24 weeks of treatment, with a later scalp biopsy in several patients. Scalp clonality was compared across normal scalp (n=4), patchy alopecia areata scalp (n=8), and alopecia totalis/universalis scalp (n=8). RNA was obtained with the PAXgene miRNA kit for fixed scalp, the miRNeasy kit for PBMCs, and the RNeasy kit for mouse skin. immunoSEQ multiplex PCR using 35 Vbeta forward primers and 13 Jbeta reverse primers was used to amplify TCRbeta CDR3 regions.

Receptor libraries were prepared by the immunoSEQ multiplex PCR assay. To provide template for TCR sequencing, every sample had RNA extracted and reverse transcribed into cDNA. First-strand cDNA was synthesized using SuperScript III with a 2:1 mix of oligo-dT and random hexamers. A synthetic immune receptor repertoire was used to assess amplification bias, and residual bias was removed computationally. The authors' pipeline ran thus. Raw reads were preprocessed to remove errors, and CDR3 was defined by IMGT conventions from the conserved cysteine to phenylalanine. To get clonality, Shannon entropy was normalized by log2 of the number of productive unique TCRs and the result was subtracted from 1. Whether each scalp clone was CD4 or CD8 was inferred by checking scalp TCRbeta sequences against the CD4 and CD8 repertoires from sorted blood. What TCRdb holds here is the immuneACCESS table cut down to in-frame rearrangements. Part of the clones is not present; checked against another copy, under half of the missing clones reflect an unresolved V gene, and the others are unexplained. That table supplies the V and J calls and clone size; D and trimming were determined from the DNA. This sample comprises around 200,000 clones, 53% of them detected only once. The ten largest clones add up to 11% of the sample.

In its sample, this clone was seen a few times. Its specific antigen is unknown. Base qualities were left out, and no much larger clone turns up one base away. The intended sense of this specimen's time point label: less than 25 weeks on oral tofacitinib. The treatment or condition label on this specimen signifies: oral pan-JAK inhibitor, 5-10 mg twice daily. Lesional scalp punch biopsies and peripheral blood were collected from alopecia areata patients. After PBMCs were isolated by density centrifugation and stained for CD3, CD4 and CD8, a FACSAria was used to sort CD4+ and CD8+ T cells. Results and caveats for the whole study, not just this receptor: Many expanded lesional clones were found to persist in scalp and blood during tofacitinib treatment, and relapse after treatment cessation may be partly explained by this persistence. Compared with normal scalp, lesional scalp had higher clonality and more expanded CD8+ clones, particularly in alopecia totalis/universalis, a pattern that suggests antigenic drive. Scalp clonality and the number of expanded CD8+ clones among the top 100 scalp clones were significantly decreased by tofacitinib. Resident alphabeta T cells in normal human skin are also sequenced, complicating scalp TCR repertoire analysis, unlike mouse skin dominated by gammadelta T cells. Shared TCR sequences between patients were less evident than in mice, which may be partly attributable to HLA diversity in the patient population. Because the treated cohort was small and included a single nonresponder, larger studies are needed to assess links between baseline CD8+ expansion and response.

V sheds 6 bases and J sheds 3 bases, leaving 20 bases between their ends. The CDR3 contains 16 residues, cysteine and phenylalanine counted. Here the CDR3 DNA is all that survives: 48 bases in frame from base 1. The receptor chain draws on TRBV23-1 and TRBJ1-1; the D gene identity is not certain. TRBV23-1 is flagged as an ORF with uncertain function. The material sequenced was CD8+ T cells sorted from blood, taken at week 24, from a patient treated with tofacitinib. The source of this sequence is a human donor with alopecia areata. The CDR3 amino acid sequence is: CASSLPIRQLHTEAFF. The DNA sequence is as follows: TGCGCCAGCAGCCTACCAATTAGGCAGCTGCACACTGAAGCTTTCTTT.